Many counts were recorded for the clone carrying this TCR beta chain. These data are taken from a study of human T cells and chemical hapten exposure. Time point specified: patch test 1, 2 weeks after DPC sensitization. Treatment: therapeutic diphenylcyclopropenone sensitization with weekly scalp DPC. Trimming pared 5 bases from V and 8 bases from J, leaving 16 bases between. The CDR3 sequence is 14 residues long. TCRdb re-called the RACE reads with MiXCR, one entry per CDR3 protein. The sample contains around 77,000 distinct CDR3 sequences, about 9.1% of which appear only once. The origin of this receptor is a middle-aged woman with alopecia areata. Some clones in this sample may be carry-over from other donors' samples. This chain connects TRBV12-3 or TRBV12-4 to TRBJ1-3; tentatively, D is TRBD1 (5 bases). This material consisted of whole blood, taken in connection with sensitization to the hapten diphenylcyclopropenone (DPC). As DNA, the CDR3 is TGTGCCAGCAGTATGGACACTGGGGGTCACACCATATATTTT. Amino acid sequence: CASSMDTGGHTIYF.